This T cell receptor beta chain came from a study of beta chain features in type 1 diabetes. Study outcomes and limitations: Type 1 diabetes patients had TCRB CDR3s that were shorter (moderately but significantly so) in all four CD4+ subsets. Whether TCRB rearrangement is influenced by HLA type was left unresolved in this analysis.

The CDR3 has 16 residues. As regards this clone: The antigen is undetermined.

All of the isolated RNA was reverse transcribed, so expressed TCRB transcripts were sequenced. Assay used: immunoSEQ multiplex PCR; TCRdb lists only in-frame clones, some missing. The data show 500,000 to 650,000 clones, with about an eighth seen just once and more than 0.1% held by the top ten. The sample consisted of naive CD4+ T cells from blood. The rearrangement joins TRBV21-1 to TRBJ2-6; the DNA was not used to check the table's D call, TRBD1. TRBV21-1 is classified as a pseudogene. This TCR was recovered from a man younger than 45 with type 1 diabetes. CDR3 protein: CASQTGNNPGANVLTF. The CDR3 coding sequence is TGTGCCAGTCAAACAGGGAATAACCCCGGGGCCAACGTCCTGACTTTC.